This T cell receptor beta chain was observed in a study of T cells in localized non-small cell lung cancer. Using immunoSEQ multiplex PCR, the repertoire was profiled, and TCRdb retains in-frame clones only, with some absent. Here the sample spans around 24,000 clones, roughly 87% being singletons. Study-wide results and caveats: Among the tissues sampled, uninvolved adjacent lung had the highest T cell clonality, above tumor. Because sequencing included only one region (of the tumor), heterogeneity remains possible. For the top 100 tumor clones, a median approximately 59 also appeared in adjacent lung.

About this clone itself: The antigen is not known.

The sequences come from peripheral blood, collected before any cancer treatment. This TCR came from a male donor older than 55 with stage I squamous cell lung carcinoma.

The chain's CDR3 is CASSVVTGETNNEQFF. The CDR3 DNA sequence: TGTGCCAGCAGCGTAGTGACAGGGGAGACCAACAATGAGCAGTTCTTC. V and J are TRBV9 and TRBJ2-1; 8 nucleotides agree with TRBD1. Germline lookup yields CDR1 SGDLS and CDR2 YYNGEE. The V segment lost 0 bases and the J segment 5 bases; nucleotides outside the gene matches: 7. CDR3 length equals 16 residues.